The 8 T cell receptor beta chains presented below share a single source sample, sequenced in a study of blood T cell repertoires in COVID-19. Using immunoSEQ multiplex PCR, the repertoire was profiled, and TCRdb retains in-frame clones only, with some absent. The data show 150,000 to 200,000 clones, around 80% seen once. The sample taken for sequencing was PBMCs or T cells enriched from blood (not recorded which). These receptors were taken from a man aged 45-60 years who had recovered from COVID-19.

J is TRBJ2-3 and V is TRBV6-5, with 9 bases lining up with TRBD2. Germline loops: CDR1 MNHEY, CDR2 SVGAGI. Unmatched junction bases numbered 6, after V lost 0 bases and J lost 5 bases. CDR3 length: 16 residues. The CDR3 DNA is TGTGCCAGCAGTTACTCCTCGCGGGGGGGTGGAGATACGCAGTATTTT. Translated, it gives CASSYSSRGGGDTQYF.

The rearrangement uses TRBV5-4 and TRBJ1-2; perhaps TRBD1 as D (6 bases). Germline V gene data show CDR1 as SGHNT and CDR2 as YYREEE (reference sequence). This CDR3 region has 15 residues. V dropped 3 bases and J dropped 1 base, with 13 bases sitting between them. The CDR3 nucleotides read TGTGCCAGCAGCTGGGGGACACAGGATAACTATGGCTACACCTTC. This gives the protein CASSWGTQDNYGYTF.

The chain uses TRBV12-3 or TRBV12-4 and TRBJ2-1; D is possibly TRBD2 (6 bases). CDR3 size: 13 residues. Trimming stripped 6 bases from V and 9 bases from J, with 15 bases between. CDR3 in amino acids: CASSPPGVIEQFF. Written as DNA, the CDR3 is TGTGCCAGCAGCCCCCCGGGGGTCATTGAGCAGTTCTTC.

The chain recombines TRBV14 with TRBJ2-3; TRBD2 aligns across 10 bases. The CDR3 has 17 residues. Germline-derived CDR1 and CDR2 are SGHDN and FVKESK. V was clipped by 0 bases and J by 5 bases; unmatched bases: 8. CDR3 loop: CASSQDVVAGGLDTQYF. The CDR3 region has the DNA TGTGCCAGCAGCCAAGATGTGGTAGCGGGGGGCTTAGATACGCAGTATTTT. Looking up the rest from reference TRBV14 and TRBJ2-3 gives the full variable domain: EAGVTQFPSHSVIEKGQTVTLRCDPISGHDNLYWYRRVMGKEIKFLLHFVKESKQDESGMPNNRFLAERTGGTYSTLKVQPAELEDSGVYFCASSQDVVAGGLDTQYFGPGTRLTVL.

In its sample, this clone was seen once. CDR3 protein: CASSSLGTGDISYEQYF. The CDR3 region has the DNA TGTGCCAGCAGCTCCCTCGGGACAGGGGACATATCCTACGAGCAGTACTTC. The chain couples TRBV7-6 to TRBJ2-7; 10 bases are a match to TRBD1. In germline, CDR1 is SGHVS, CDR2 FNYEAQ. This CDR3 contains 17 residues. J lost 1 base, V lost 4 bases, and 10 bases had no gene match.

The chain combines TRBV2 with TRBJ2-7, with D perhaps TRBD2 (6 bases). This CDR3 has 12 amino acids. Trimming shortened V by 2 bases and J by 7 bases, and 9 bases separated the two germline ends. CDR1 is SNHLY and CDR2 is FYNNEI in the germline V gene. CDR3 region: CASSERGREQYF. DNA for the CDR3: TGTGCCAGCAGTGAAAGAGGGAGGGAGCAGTACTTC.

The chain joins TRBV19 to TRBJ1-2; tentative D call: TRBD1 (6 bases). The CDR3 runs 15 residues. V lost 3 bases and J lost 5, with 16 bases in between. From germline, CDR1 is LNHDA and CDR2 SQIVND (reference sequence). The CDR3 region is CASSIVGGQGYGYTF. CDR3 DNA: TGTGCCAGTAGTATTGTCGGGGGGCAGGGGTATGGCTACACCTTC.

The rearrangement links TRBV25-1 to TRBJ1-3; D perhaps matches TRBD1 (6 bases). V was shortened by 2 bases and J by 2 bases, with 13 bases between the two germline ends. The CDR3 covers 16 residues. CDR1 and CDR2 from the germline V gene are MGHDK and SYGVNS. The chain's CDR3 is CASSEIGGATGNTIYF. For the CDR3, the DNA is TGTGCCAGCAGTGAAATAGGGGGGGCAACTGGAAACACCATATATTTT. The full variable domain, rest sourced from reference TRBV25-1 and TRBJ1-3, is EADIYQTPRYLVIGTGKKITLECSQTMGHDKMYWYQQDPGMELHLIHYSYGVNSTEKGDLSSESTVSRIRTEHFPLTLESARPSHTSQYLCASSEIGGATGNTIYFGEGSWLTVV.